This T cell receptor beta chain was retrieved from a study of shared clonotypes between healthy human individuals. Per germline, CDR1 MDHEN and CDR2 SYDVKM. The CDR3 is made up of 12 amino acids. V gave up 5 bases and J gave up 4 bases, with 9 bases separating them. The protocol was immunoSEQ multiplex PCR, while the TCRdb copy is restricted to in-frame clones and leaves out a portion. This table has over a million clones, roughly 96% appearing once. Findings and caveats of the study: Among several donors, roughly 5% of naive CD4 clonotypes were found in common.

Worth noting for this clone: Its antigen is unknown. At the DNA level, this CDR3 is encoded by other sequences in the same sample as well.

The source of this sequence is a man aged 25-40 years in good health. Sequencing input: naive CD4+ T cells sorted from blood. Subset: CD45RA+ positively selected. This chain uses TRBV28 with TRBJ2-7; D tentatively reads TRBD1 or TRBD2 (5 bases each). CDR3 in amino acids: CASSGTVYEQYF. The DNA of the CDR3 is TGTGCCAGCAGTGGGACGGTTTACGAGCAGTACTTC. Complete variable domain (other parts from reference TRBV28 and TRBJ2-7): DVKVTQSSRYLVKRTGEKVFLECVQDMDHENMFWYRQDPGLGLRLIYFSYDVKMKEKGDIPEGYSVSREKKERFSLILESASTNQTSMYLCASSGTVYEQYFGPGTRLTVT.